This T cell receptor beta chain emerged from a study of CD8+ T cells in alopecia areata. Investigators isolated RNA and reverse transcribed it into cDNA to act as the sequencing template. Sequencing used immunoSEQ multiplex PCR; TCRdb keeps in-frame clones, though not all of them. The table shows over 150,000 clones, with roughly 53% occurring only once. Treatment: oral pan-JAK inhibitor, 5-10 mg twice daily. Germline V lookup: CDR1 SSHAT, CDR2 FNYEAQ (reference sequence). V was pared by 3 bases and J by 3 bases, with 2 bases of the junction left unmatched. CDR3 length: 13 residues. The source material was CD8+ T cells sorted from blood, sampled at week 24, from a patient treated with tofacitinib. This TCR derives from a human donor with alopecia areata. The chain employs TRBV7-7 and TRBJ2-7, with TRBD1 identical over 7 bases. This CDR3 reads CASSLGQNYEQYF. CDR3 in DNA: TGTGCCAGCAGCTTGGGACAGAACTACGAGCAGTACTTC.